These T cell receptor beta chains were read from a single sample in a study of OX40 agonist ivuxolimab in advanced cancers. This table comes from immunoSEQ multiplex PCR, and its TCRdb copy is limited to in-frame clones, with some not included. Seen here are tens of thousands of clones, nearly 85% observed once, and the top ten hold 6.9%. The sequencing used CD4+ or CD8+ T cells sorted from blood, collected in a trial of the OX40 agonist ivuxolimab. The receptors here all came from an adult with an advanced solid tumor such as melanoma, head and neck, liver or kidney cancer. The CDR3 runs from the conserved cysteine through the conserved F or W. A D gene is named only where the DNA matches it firmly. Some rows mark clone size as missing; the rest say once, few, many or name a class of expanded clone.

TRBJ1-4 once TRBV19 NA TGTGCCAGTAGTCTCGGACAGACCCGGTCTAATGAAAAACTGTTTTTT CASSLGQTRSNEKLFF
TRBJ2-7 NA TRBV11-2 TRBD1 TGTGCCAGCAGCTTAGATCCAATAACCGGGACAGGGACGGCCGAGCAGTACTTC CASSLDPITGTGTAEQYF
TRBJ2-7 NA TRBV5-6 NA TGTGCCAGCAGCTTGTTAGGGTTCTTTAACTACGAGCAGTACTTC CASSLLGFFNYEQYF
TRBJ2-4 NA TRBV6-5 TRBD2 TGTGCCAGCAGTTGGACTAGCGAGAAAGCCAAAAACATTCAGTACTTC CASSWTSEKAKNIQYF
TRBJ1-2 NA TRBV5-1 NA TGCGCCAGCAGCTTGGGCCTTAGCTCCTATGGCTACACCTTC CASSLGLSSYGYTF
TRBJ2-5 once TRBV5-1 TRBD1 TGCGCCAGCAGCTTAGATCCAGGGGGCTTCCAAGAGACCCAGTACTTC CASSLDPGGFQETQYF
TRBJ2-1 NA TRBV18 TRBD2 TGTGCCAGCTCACCAGGGGGGGGGAACTCCTACAATGAGCAGTTCTTC CASSPGGGNSYNEQFF
TRBJ1-2 once TRBV4-2 NA TGTGCCAGCAGATCCGAAAAGGGAGGCAACTATGGCTACACCTTC CASRSEKGGNYGYTF
TRBJ2-4 NA TRBV7-9 NA TGTGCCAGCAGCCCGCCGGCCGGAATGGGGAACATTCAGTACTTC CASSPPAGMGNIQYF
TRBJ1-1 NA TRBV7-9 TRBD1 TGTGCCAGCAGCTTATCGACGCCACCGGGACAGCTGAACACTGAAGCTTTCTTT CASSLSTPPGQLNTEAFF
TRBJ1-4 once TRBV7-9 NA TGTGCCAGCAGCTTACAGGCGGAAAAACTGTTTTTT CASSLQAEKLFF
TRBJ2-7 NA TRBV2 NA TGTGCCAGCAGTTTGGAGGGCCTATACGAGCAGTACTTC CASSLEGLYEQYF
TRBJ2-6 NA TRBV6-6 NA TGTGCCAGCTCAGACTCTGGGGCCAACGTCCTGACTTTC CASSDSGANVLTF
TRBJ1-2 NA TRBV6-5 NA TGTGCCAGCAGCAACGGACCGGTCTATGGCTACACCTTC CASSNGPVYGYTF
TRBJ2-7 NA TRBV2 NA TGTGCCAGCAGCGTGGGCGTTAGGGAGTTTTACGAGCAGTACTTC CASSVGVREFYEQYF
TRBJ1-6 NA TRBV4-2 NA TGTGCCAGCAGCCAATGGCGGAATAATTCACCCCTCCACTTT CASSQWRNNSPLHF
TRBJ1-6 few TRBV30 NA TGTGCCTGGAGTGTACAGGGAAGGGAGTCACCCCTCCACTTT CAWSVQGRESPLHF
TRBJ2-3 NA TRBV10-3 TRBD2 TGTGCCATCAGTCCCTCTGGGCGGGAGGGCCGCGGGACGCAGTATTTT CAISPSGREGRGTQYF
TRBJ2-2 few TRBV30 NA TGTGCCGTAAGGGCGCTCCTCTACACCGGGGAGCTGTTTTTT CAVRALLYTGELFF
TRBJ2-1 NA TRBV7-7 TRBD1 TGTGCTAGCAGCCCCGGGACAGAGTCCTACAATGAGCAGTTCTTC CASSPGTESYNEQFF
TRBJ2-3 NA TRBV29-1 TRBD2 TGCAGCGGGGTTGGTAGAGCGGGAAGCACAGATACGCAGTATTTT CSGVGRAGSTDTQYF
TRBJ1-2 NA TRBV19 TRBD1 TGTGCCAGTAGGCCCGGGACAGGGCCGACTAACTATGGCTACACCTTC CASRPGTGPTNYGYTF
TRBJ2-3 NA TRBV9 NA TGTGCCAGCAGCGTAGGTTCAGGGCTGACAGATACGCAGTATTTT CASSVGSGLTDTQYF
TRBJ2-7 NA TRBV28 NA TGTGCCAGCAGTTTAAGGACAGTGGGAGGGTACGAGCAGTACTTC CASSLRTVGGYEQYF
TRBJ1-1 NA TRBV29-1 NA TGCAGCGTTGGACTGAACACTGAAGCTTTCTTT CSVGLNTEAFF
TRBJ2-7 once TRBV7-6 TRBD2 TGTGCCAGCAGCTTAAATTCGGGGGGAGCCTACGAGCAGTACTTC CASSLNSGGAYEQYF
TRBJ1-3 once TRBV30 NA TGTGCCTGGAGTCTGAGGGGGGGAAACACCATATATTTT CAWSLRGGNTIYF
TRBJ1-5 NA TRBV7-2 TRBD1 TGTGCCAGCAGCCCTAGACAGGGCAACCGGCAGCCCCAGCATTTT CASSPRQGNRQPQHF
TRBJ1-5 NA TRBV18 NA TGTGCCAGCTCACAAGGGCCCAATCAGCCCCAGCATTTT CASSQGPNQPQHF
TRBJ1-5 NA TRBV19 TRBD1 TGTGCCAGTAGTATGATAGGGACAGGGGTCCAGCCCCAGCATTTT CASSMIGTGVQPQHF
TRBJ1-1 NA TRBV5-6 NA TGTGCCAGCAGCTTGTCGAGAGGTACTGAAGCTTTCTTT CASSLSRGTEAFF
TRBJ2-2 NA TRBV7-2 TRBD1 TGTGCCAGCTCCCAGGGGGTGCGCACCGGGGAGCTGTTTTTT CASSQGVRTGELFF
TRBJ2-5 NA TRBV2 NA TGTGCCAGCGTCCAGGGAGAGAATCAAGAGACCCAGTACTTC CASVQGENQETQYF
TRBJ2-3 NA TRBV5-6 TRBD1 TGTGCCAGCAGCTTGAGACAGGGGGGATCCACAGATACGCAGTATTTT CASSLRQGGSTDTQYF
TRBJ1-2 NA TRBV5-1 NA TGCGCCAGCAGCGAGACCCCGGAGGCATCTAACTATGGCTACACCTTC CASSETPEASNYGYTF
TRBJ2-3 few TRBV30 TRBD1 TGTGCCTGGAATGACAGGGGGCAATCAGATACGCAGTATTTT CAWNDRGQSDTQYF
TRBJ1-1 NA TRBV6-1 NA TGTGCCAGCAGTTCCCAGGGGAACACTGAAGCTTTCTTT CASSSQGNTEAFF
TRBJ2-3 NA TRBV11-3 NA TGTGCCAGCAGCCACCCGACAGAAGGAGATACGCAGTATTTT CASSHPTEGDTQYF
TRBJ2-1 NA TRBV2 TRBD2 TGTGCCAGCAGTGCTCTTGAGGTAGCGGGGGGGGTTGATGAGCAGTTCTTC CASSALEVAGGVDEQFF
TRBJ2-2 NA TRBV13 NA TGTGCCAGCAGCGCCTACAGGGTTGGCGGGGAGCTGTTTTTT CASSAYRVGGELFF
TRBJ2-2 NA TRBV6-6 NA TGTGCCAGCAGTTACTTGAACACCGGGGAGCTGTTTTTT CASSYLNTGELFF
TRBJ1-1 few TRBV12-5 TRBD1 TGTGCTAGTGGTTTGGCATCGGGACAGGGGAAGGTAAGGCCCACTGAAGCTTTCTTT CASGLASGQGKVRPTEAFF
TRBJ1-6 NA TRBV27 NA TGTGCCAGCAGTCCGCGGACCGCGGAAAATTCACCCCTCCACTTT CASSPRTAENSPLHF
TRBJ2-1 once TRBV7-2 NA TGTGCCAGCACGCTGACCGGGGGGCCGTCCTACAATGAGCAGTTCTTC CASTLTGGPSYNEQFF
TRBJ2-2 NA TRBV11-2 NA TGTGCCAGCAGGTCCGGGACGGGAAACACCGGGGAGCTGTTTTTT CASRSGTGNTGELFF
TRBJ1-3 NA TRBV25-1 TRBD1 TGTGCCAGCAGTGTACAGGGGAGAAACACCATATATTTT CASSVQGRNTIYF
TRBJ2-7 NA TRBV10-1 NA TGCGCCAGCAGTGAAGGTGCGTACGAGCAGTACTTC CASSEGAYEQYF
TRBJ1-2 NA TRBV15 NA TGTGCCACCAGCAAGGGGTATGGCTACACCTTC CATSKGYGYTF
TRBJ2-7 NA TRBV6-5 NA TGTGCCAGCAGTTACTCCACAGGGACCGAGCAGTACTTC CASSYSTGTEQYF
TRBJ1-1 NA TRBV11-3 TRBD1 TGTGCCAGCAGCGACAGGGGGGGGAACACTGAAGCTTTCTTT CASSDRGGNTEAFF
TRBJ2-2 NA TRBV11-3 TRBD1 TGTGCCAGCAGCAAACGACAGGGAAGCACCGGGGAGCTGTTTTTT CASSKRQGSTGELFF
TRBJ2-3 NA TRBV7-2 NA TGTGCCAGCAGCTCGCTCGGCGTCAGCACAGATACGCAGTATTTT CASSSLGVSTDTQYF
TRBJ1-3 once TRBV18 TRBD1 TGTGCCAGCTCAGACAGGGACGGTACCACCATATATTTT CASSDRDGTTIYF
TRBJ2-1 NA TRBV5-1 TRBD1 TGCGCCAGCAGCTTTGGACAGGGTGGGGATGAGCAGTTCTTC CASSFGQGGDEQFF
TRBJ1-4 NA TRBV5-6 NA TGTGCCAGCAGCTACCTGGGGACGTCCGAAAAACTGTTTTTT CASSYLGTSEKLFF
TRBJ2-7 few TRBV5-5 NA TGTGCCAGCAGCTTCTTCCTCGAGCAGTACTTC CASSFFLEQYF